This T cell receptor beta chain was profiled in a study of blood T cell repertoires in COVID-19. Study-level background: Spain, Italy and the United States supplied samples that represented acute and convalescent COVID-19. Sources were T cells, B-cell-depleted T cells, or PBMCs; the material itself was cDNA or gDNA.

CDR1 and CDR2 (germline): LNHDA, SQIVND (reference sequence). The CDR3 runs 19 residues. V shed 3 bases and J 3 bases; nucleotides not matched to a gene: 16. In the source study's methods: Estimation of nucleated cell counts relied on the amplification of reference gene primers. Produced via immunoSEQ multiplex PCR; TCRdb's table is partial and in-frame only. Clone size and the V and J calls come from that table; the DNA yielded D and trimming. Among just over 60,000 clones, approximately 79% were seen once, and the ten largest hold around 21%. The receptor was derived from a woman aged 80 or older with active or convalescent COVID-19. The chain joins TRBV19 to TRBJ1-5, with TRBD1 matching 8 bases. Specimen: peripheral blood. The CDR3 loop is CASSINVNRGNSANQPQHF. The CDR3 bases are TGTGCCAGTAGTATTAATGTCAACAGGGGGAACTCCGCCAATCAGCCCCAGCATTTT.